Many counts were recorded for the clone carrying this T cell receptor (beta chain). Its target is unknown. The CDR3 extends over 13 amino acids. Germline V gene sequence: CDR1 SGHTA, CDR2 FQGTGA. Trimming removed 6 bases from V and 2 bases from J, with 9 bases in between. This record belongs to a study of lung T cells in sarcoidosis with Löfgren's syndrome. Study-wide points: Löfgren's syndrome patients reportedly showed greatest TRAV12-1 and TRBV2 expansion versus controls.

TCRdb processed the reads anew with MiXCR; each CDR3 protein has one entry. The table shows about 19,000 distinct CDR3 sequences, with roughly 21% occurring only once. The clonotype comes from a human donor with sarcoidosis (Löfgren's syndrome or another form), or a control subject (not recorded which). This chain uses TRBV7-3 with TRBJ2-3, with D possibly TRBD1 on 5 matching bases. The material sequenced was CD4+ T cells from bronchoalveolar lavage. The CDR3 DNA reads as TGTGCCAGCAGTCAGGGTCCCACAGATACGCAGTATTTT. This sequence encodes CASSQGPTDTQYF.